The sequence of this T cell receptor (beta chain) was determined in a study of cytomegalovirus exposure and HLA in healthy donors. Broader study findings: Most TCR sequences showed up rarely, but some public TCRs showed up in many donors. For presence/absence analyses, sequencing depth was assumed to be roughly uniform across donors. Cytomegalovirus status, reportedly, was diagnosed with high specificity and sensitivity by the classifier.

The ends were cut back, 5 bases at V and 0 bases at J, with 11 bases in the middle. Per the germline V gene, CDR1 is MDHEN and CDR2 is SYDVKM. The CDR3 runs 15 residues. Donors showed nominal health when sampled, although they likely had unrecorded immune exposures. Vbeta (60) and Jbeta (13) primers were used in the PCR. Generated by immunoSEQ multiplex PCR, the TCRdb table keeps only in-frame clones and is missing some. The table for this sample gives about 52,000 clones. Note on this clone: The antigen remains undetermined.

This rearrangement joins TRBV28 to TRBJ2-1; a weak D match, TRBD1 (5 bases). Material for sequencing was PBMCs. The sequence came from a woman aged 55-70 years in good health and CMV-seropositive. The CDR3 DNA reads TGTGCCAGCAGTCTCCCTCAGGGCTCCTACAATGAGCAGTTCTTC. Translated: CASSLPQGSYNEQFF.